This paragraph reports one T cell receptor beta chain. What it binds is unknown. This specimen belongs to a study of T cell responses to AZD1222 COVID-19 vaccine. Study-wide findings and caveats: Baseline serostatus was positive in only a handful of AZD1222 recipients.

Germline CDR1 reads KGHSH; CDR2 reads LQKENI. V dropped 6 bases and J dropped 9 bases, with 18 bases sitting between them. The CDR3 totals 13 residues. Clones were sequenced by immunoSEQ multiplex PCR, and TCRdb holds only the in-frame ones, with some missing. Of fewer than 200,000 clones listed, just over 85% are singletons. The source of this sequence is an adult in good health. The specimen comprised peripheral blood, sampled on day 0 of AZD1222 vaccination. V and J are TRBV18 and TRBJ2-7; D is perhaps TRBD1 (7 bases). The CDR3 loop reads CASSPGGSEGQYF. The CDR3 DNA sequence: TGTGCCAGCTCCCCAGGGGGGTCGGAAGGGCAGTACTTC.